The rows below give T cell receptor beta chains drawn from one sample of a study of ipilimumab plus nivolumab after autologous stem cell transplantation. Profiling relied on immunoSEQ multiplex PCR, and the TCRdb table lists in-frame clones only, not all of them. The sample includes around 84,000 clones, over 80% of them seen just once. Sequenced here: PBMCs, sampled in a trial of ipilimumab plus nivolumab as post-transplant consolidation. The receptors come from a male donor with diffuse large B-cell lymphoma. CDR3s include the opening cysteine and the closing phenylalanine or tryptophan. The D gene is left open where the match is weak. Only some rows state a clone size, as once, few, many or a class for expanded clones.

d_gene	v_gene	abundance	j_gene	CDR3nt	CDR3aa
.	TRBV29-1	.	TRBJ2-7	TGCAGCGCCTCACGTCTGGGGGCGGCCGAGCAGTACTTC	CSASRLGAAEQYF
TRBD1	TRBV6-5	.	TRBJ1-4	TGTGCCAGCAGCGGAGGGGGCGCAGCTAATGAAAAACTGTTTTTT	CASSGGGAANEKLFF
.	TRBV28	.	TRBJ2-1	TGTGCCAGCACCCCTTCTGGGGTTTGGAATGAGCAGTTCTTC	CASTPSGVWNEQFF
.	TRBV18	.	TRBJ1-1	TGTGCCAGCTCACCCGTGGGGGGTAACACTGAAGCTTTCTTT	CASSPVGGNTEAFF
.	TRBV5-4	.	TRBJ2-5	TGTGCCAGCAGCTTGGGGTTGCAAGTGACCTCTCAAGAGACCCAGTACTTC	CASSLGLQVTSQETQYF
.	TRBV5-4	.	TRBJ2-2	TGTGCCAGCAGCCAATTCCCAACCGCGATGAACACCGGGGAGCTGTTTTTT	CASSQFPTAMNTGELFF
TRBD1	TRBV25-1	once	TRBJ2-7	TGTGCCAGCGGAACCGGGACAGGGCTTCACGAGCAGTACTTC	CASGTGTGLHEQYF
TRBD2	TRBV7-2	.	TRBJ2-5	TGTGCCAGCAGCTTACAATCTAGCGGGGGCGGGGAGACCCAGTACTTC	CASSLQSSGGGETQYF
.	TRBV4-2	.	TRBJ1-2	TGTGCCAGCAGCCAAGCCCAGCAGGGAGGCTATGGCTACACCTTC	CASSQAQQGGYGYTF
.	TRBV6-1	few	TRBJ2-7	TGTGCCAGCAGTGTGGACCGGGGCCAGCAGTACTTC	CASSVDRGQQYF
.	TRBV27	.	TRBJ1-2	TGTGCCACCGCGGCGGGTGGGTTTAGCTATGGCTACACCTTC	CATAAGGFSYGYTF
TRBD1	TRBV2	.	TRBJ1-1	TGTGCCATCAGGACAGGGACGAACACTGAAGCTTTCTTT	CAIRTGTNTEAFF
.	TRBV7-6	.	TRBJ2-2	TGTGCCAGCAGCCCCCGGGCGAACACCGGGGAGCTGTTTTTT	CASSPRANTGELFF
TRBD1	TRBV6-5	few	TRBJ1-6	TGTGCCAGCAGTTCCAGACAGGGGAGATCACCCCTCCACTTT	CASSSRQGRSPLHF
.	TRBV7-8	.	TRBJ1-6	TGTGCCAGCAGCTTAGTCTCATTCTCCGGGACAAATGATTCACCCCTCCACTTT	CASSLVSFSGTNDSPLHF
.	TRBV6-1	.	TRBJ2-7	TGTGCCAGCAGTGCCTCGTGGGCCTACGAGCAGTACTTC	CASSASWAYEQYF
.	TRBV15	many	TRBJ1-2	TGTGCCACCAGCACCCAACGGCACAGGTGGGGCTATGGCTACACCTTC	CATSTQRHRWGYGYTF
.	TRBV18	.	TRBJ1-1	TGTGCCAGCTCATATAACAGAGGGGAAGCTTTCTTT	CASSYNRGEAFF
.	TRBV18	.	TRBJ1-1	TGTGCCAGCTCACCTCTTCTCACTGAAGCTTTCTTT	CASSPLLTEAFF
.	TRBV6-1	once	TRBJ1-5	TGTGCCAGCAGTGAAGGGGGACAAAGGCAGCCCCAGCATTTT	CASSEGGQRQPQHF
TRBD1	TRBV5-8	once	TRBJ1-4	TGTGCCAGCAGCCAGGGACAGGGGGCTTTTAATGAAAAACTGTTTTTT	CASSQGQGAFNEKLFF
.	TRBV9	.	TRBJ2-7	TGTGCCAGCAGCGTAGCTTGCGCCGAGCAGTACTTC	CASSVACAEQYF
TRBD1	TRBV6-6	few	TRBJ1-2	TGTGCCAGCAGTAACGGGGGGACAGGGGGTTATGGCTACACCTTC	CASSNGGTGGYGYTF
.	TRBV4-1	.	TRBJ2-1	TGTGCCAGCACTAGGGGTAATGAGCAGTTCTTC	CASTRGNEQFF
.	TRBV29-1	.	TRBJ2-7	TGCAGCGTTGTAACCTTCGGATCCTACGAGCAGTACTTC	CSVVTFGSYEQYF
.	TRBV2	.	TRBJ2-2	TGTGCCAGCATTTACTCGGCGAACACCGGGGAGCTGTTTTTT	CASIYSANTGELFF
.	TRBV5-5	.	TRBJ2-5	TGTGCCAGCAGCTTGGCCTTGGAAACCCAGACCCAGTACTTC	CASSLALETQTQYF
TRBD1	TRBV10-3	.	TRBJ1-2	TGTGCCATCAGCCGGGGACAGGGAGCTGACTATGGCTACACCTTC	CAISRGQGADYGYTF
.	TRBV10-2	.	TRBJ2-2	TGCGCCAGCCGACTAGGGGGGAGCTCCGGGGAGCTGTTTTTT	CASRLGGSSGELFF
TRBD1	TRBV5-5	.	TRBJ1-5	TGTGCCAGCAGCCAATACCCGGGACAGGGCAATCAGCCCCAGCATTTT	CASSQYPGQGNQPQHF
.	TRBV9	.	TRBJ2-3	TGTGCCAGCAGCGGCCCTTCCCAGGCGGGAGATACGCAGTATTTT	CASSGPSQAGDTQYF
TRBD1	TRBV15	once	TRBJ1-2	TGTGCCACCAGCAGGTGGGGGTCACAGGGGAGATCAAACACCTTC	CATSRWGSQGRSNTF
.	TRBV18	.	TRBJ2-1	TGTGCCAGCTCATCCCCGAGGACGGCCTACAATGAGCAGTTCTTC	CASSSPRTAYNEQFF
TRBD1	TRBV2	.	TRBJ2-7	TGTGCCAGCACGGGACAGGGGAGTACGAACTACGAGCAGTACTTC	CASTGQGSTNYEQYF
.	TRBV7-6	medium-sized	TRBJ1-1	TGTGCCAGCAGCTTAGCCGACAGTCTCGAAGCTTTCTTT	CASSLADSLEAFF
.	TRBV10-2	.	TRBJ1-2	TGCGCCAGCAGTGAGGGGGGAGCAGGATCCTATGGCTACACCTTC	CASSEGGAGSYGYTF
.	TRBV6-5	.	TRBJ2-5	TGTGCCAGCAGCCTAGGGGGGACCCAGTACTTC	CASSLGGTQYF